These 2 T cell receptor beta chains were sequenced from one sample in a study of T cell responses to AZD1222 COVID-19 vaccine. Libraries were prepared by immunoSEQ multiplex PCR; TCRdb keeps only in-frame clonotypes and omits some of them. The sample contains more than 110,000 clones, approximately 90% of which appear only once. The sample in question was peripheral blood, obtained on day 0 of AZD1222 vaccination. The receptors were gathered from an adult in good health.

The chain employs TRBV2 and TRBJ1-2; D uncertain. The CDR3 consists of 11 residues. CDR1 and CDR2 (germline): SNHLY, FYNNEI. V was clipped by 7 bases and J by 4 bases, with 7 bases between them. In DNA form, the CDR3 reads TGTGCCAGCACCCCTTCCTATGGCTACACCTTC. It specifies CASTPSYGYTF. Looking up the rest from reference TRBV2 and TRBJ1-2 gives the full variable domain: EPEVTQTPSHQVTQMGQEVILRCVPISNHLYFYWYRQILGQKVEFLVSFYNNEISEKSEIFDDQFSVERPDGSNFTLKIRSTKLEDSAMYFCASTPSYGYTFGSGTRLTVV.

A single count supports this clone. V and J are TRBV5-4 and TRBJ2-1; possibly TRBD2 for D (7 bases). There are 16 residues in the CDR3. With 4 bases removed from V and 0 bases from J, the gap between germline ends came to 14 bases. The germline V gene encodes CDR1 SGHNT and CDR2 YYREEE (reference sequence). In DNA, the CDR3 is TGTGCCAGCAGCCCTGGGGGGGCCAGCTCCTACAATGAGCAGTTCTTC. Amino acid sequence: CASSPGGASSYNEQFF.